Listed here is a single TCR beta chain. The antigen remains undetermined. Germline lookup yields CDR1 MNHEY and CDR2 SMNVEV (reference sequence). This CDR3 has 15 amino acids. The V and J ends lost 5 bases and 5 bases, in that order; junction bases with no gene match: 9. These data originate in a study of T cells in Graves' hyperthyroidism and ophthalmopathy. For the study at large: Sampling of peripheral blood happened at initial diagnosis, prior to any treatment.

Researchers amplified the TCR beta CDR3 regions from RNA transcripts. The TCR CDR3 was amplified in a first-round RT-PCR using the HTBI primer set. MiXCR, applied by TCRdb to the multiplex PCR reads, yields one record per CDR3 protein. The table has roughly 500,000 distinct CDR3 sequences, less than 25% seen once; the top ten hold about 11%. Study results and caveats: Clonotypes that were expanded in thyroid above 0.001 mostly appeared in blood too.

The gene calls are TRBV27 and TRBJ1-1; 9 bases agree with TRBD1. The clonotype comes from a woman younger than 45 with Graves' ophthalmopathy. The sample was blood. For the CDR3, the DNA is TGTGCCAGCAGTCGAAGTACAGGGGGCGATACTGAAGCTTTCTTT. Translated: CASSRSTGGDTEAFF.